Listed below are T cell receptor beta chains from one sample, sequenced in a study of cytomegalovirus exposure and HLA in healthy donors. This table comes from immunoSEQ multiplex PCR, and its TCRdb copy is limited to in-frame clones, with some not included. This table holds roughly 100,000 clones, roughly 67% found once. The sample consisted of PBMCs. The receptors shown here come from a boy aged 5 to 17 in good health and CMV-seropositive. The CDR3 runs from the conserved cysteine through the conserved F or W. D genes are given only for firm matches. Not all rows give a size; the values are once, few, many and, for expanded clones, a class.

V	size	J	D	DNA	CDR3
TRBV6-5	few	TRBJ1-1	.	TGTGCCAGCAGACTCAGACACGTTGCGCCAACTGAAGCTTTCTTT	CASRLRHVAPTEAFF
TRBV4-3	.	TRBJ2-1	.	TGCGCCAGCAGCAACTCAGGGGAGCTCTACAATGAGCAGTTCTTC	CASSNSGELYNEQFF
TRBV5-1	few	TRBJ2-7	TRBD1	TGCGCCAGCAGCTTGGACAGGGGGAACTACGAGCAGTACTTC	CASSLDRGNYEQYF
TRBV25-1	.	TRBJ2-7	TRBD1	TGTGCCAGCAGTGAGGACAGGTGGCCAACCTACGAGCAGTACTTC	CASSEDRWPTYEQYF
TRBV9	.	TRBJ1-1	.	TGTGCCAGCAGCGTAGGGGGGGGAACTAGTGAAGCTTTCTTT	CASSVGGGTSEAFF
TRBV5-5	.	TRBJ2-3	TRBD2	TGTGCCAGCAGCTGGGTTTACCGGGACTATTACACAGATACGCAGTATTTT	CASSWVYRDYYTDTQYF
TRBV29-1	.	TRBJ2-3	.	TGCAGCGTTGCCTCCACAGATACGCAGTATTTT	CSVASTDTQYF
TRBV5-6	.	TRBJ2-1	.	TGTGCCAGCAGCTTTCTAGAGTATGAGCAGTTCTTC	CASSFLEYEQFF
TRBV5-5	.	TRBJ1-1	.	TGTGCCAGCAATCTAATCGGGGATTTGTACCCTGAAGCTTTCTTT	CASNLIGDLYPEAFF
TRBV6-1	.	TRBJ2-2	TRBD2	TGTGCCAGCTTTGGGGCAGGGAGGGCAAGCGGGGAGCTGTTTTTT	CASFGAGRASGELFF
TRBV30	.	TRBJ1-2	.	TGTGCCTGGACCCGGCGCAGGAAACTCACTCTAAAGGGCTACACCTTC	CAWTRRRKLTLKGYTF
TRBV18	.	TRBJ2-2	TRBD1	TGTGCCAGCTCACCGAGGACAGGGAACACCGGGGAGCTGTTTTTT	CASSPRTGNTGELFF
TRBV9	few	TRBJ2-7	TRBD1	TGTGCCAGCAGCGTAGCTACTAGGACAGGGATGGTGAACGAGCAGTACTTC	CASSVATRTGMVNEQYF
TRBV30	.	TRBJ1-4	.	TGTGCCTGGAGTCTGAGTGGGAGGCCGGAGGAAAAACTGTTTTTT	CAWSLSGRPEEKLFF
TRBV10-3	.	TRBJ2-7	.	TGTGCCATCAGTGAAATGAGGGAGCAGTACTTC	CAISEMREQYF
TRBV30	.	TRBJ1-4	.	TGTGCCTGCGGGGGGATCGGCGAAAAACTGTTTTTT	CACGGIGEKLFF
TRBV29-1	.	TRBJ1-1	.	TGCAGCGTTGAAGCGCAGACTGACACTGAAGCTTTCTTT	CSVEAQTDTEAFF
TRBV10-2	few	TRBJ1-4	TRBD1	TGCGCCAGCAGTGGGGCGACAGGGGCTAATGAAAAACTGTTTTTT	CASSGATGANEKLFF
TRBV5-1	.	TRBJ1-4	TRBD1	TGCGCCAGCAGCCCGGGGGGGACAGGGGGCTCGGACGAAAAACTGTTTTTT	CASSPGGTGGSDEKLFF
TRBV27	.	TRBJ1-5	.	TGTGCCAGCAGTCCTATGGGAGGAGATCAGCCCCAGCATTTT	CASSPMGGDQPQHF
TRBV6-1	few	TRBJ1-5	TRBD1	TGTGCCAGCAGTGGGACGACAGGGCCCATTTCGGGTCAGCCCCAGCATTTT	CASSGTTGPISGQPQHF
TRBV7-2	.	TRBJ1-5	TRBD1	TGTGCCAGCAGCTGGGACAGGGGCCCCAATCAGCCCCAGAATTTT	CASSWDRGPNQPQNF
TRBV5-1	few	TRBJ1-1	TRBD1	TGCGCCAGCAGCATAACTGGGACAGGGACTGAAGCTTTCTTT	CASSITGTGTEAFF
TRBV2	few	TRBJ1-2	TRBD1	TGTGCCAGCAGTGAAACGAGGACAGGGCCCAACTATGGCTACACCTTC	CASSETRTGPNYGYTF
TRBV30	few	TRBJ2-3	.	TGTGCCTGGAGTGGATTGGGGAGTCGCACAGATACGCAGTATTTT	CAWSGLGSRTDTQYF
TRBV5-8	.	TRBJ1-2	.	TGTGCCAGCAGCCTTACTTTGACAGTCGGCTACACCTTC	CASSLTLTVGYTF
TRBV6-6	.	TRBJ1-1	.	TGTGCCAGCAGTTACCGCGACAGGGAAGCTTTCTTT	CASSYRDREAFF
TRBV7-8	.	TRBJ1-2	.	TGTGCCAGCAGCGCCGTCCTAGGCGGCTACACCTTC	CASSAVLGGYTF
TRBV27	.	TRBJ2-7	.	TGTGCCAGCAGTTTATTCGTGGGGGGGCAACCCTACGAGCAGTACTTC	CASSLFVGGQPYEQYF
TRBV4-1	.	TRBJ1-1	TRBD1	TGCGCCAGCAGCCATGACCTGGGACAGTTCATGAACACTGAAGCTTTCTTT	CASSHDLGQFMNTEAFF
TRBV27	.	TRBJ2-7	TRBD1	TGTGCCAGCAGCTCCCACGGGACAGGGGGCCCTAGCTCCTACGAGCAGTACTTC	CASSSHGTGGPSSYEQYF
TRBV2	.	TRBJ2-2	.	TGTGCCAGCAGTGAAGCGCTTCAGCGCACCGGGGAGCTGTTTTTT	CASSEALQRTGELFF
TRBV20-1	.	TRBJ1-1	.	TGCAGTGCCGAGCGGGGAAATAGCGCTTTCTTT	CSAERGNSAFF
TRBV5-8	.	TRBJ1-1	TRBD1	TGTGCCAGCAGCTACGACAGGGGAACTGAAGCTTTCTTT	CASSYDRGTEAFF
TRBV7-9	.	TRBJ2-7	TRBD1	TGTGCCATAGGGGGCGAGACAGGACGCTCCTACGAGCAGTACTTC	CAIGGETGRSYEQYF
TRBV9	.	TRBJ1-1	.	TGTGCCAGCAGCCCAACGGGGGGGGCCACTGAAGCTTTCTTT	CASSPTGGATEAFF
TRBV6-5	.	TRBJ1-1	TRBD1	TGTGCCAGCAGTTGGACAGGGGGAGGAATGAACACTGAAGCTTTCTTT	CASSWTGGGMNTEAFF
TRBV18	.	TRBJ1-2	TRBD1	TGTGCCAGCTCGCCGGGACAGGATCCTGCTTATGGCTACACCTTC	CASSPGQDPAYGYTF